A single sample gave rise to the 22 T cell receptor beta chains below, sequenced in a study of blood T cell repertoires in COVID-19 (dated by TCRdb to 2019 to 2021). Receptors were amplified or captured by the immunoSEQ multiplex PCR assay. TCRdb retrieved this table from immuneACCESS and kept in-frame rearrangements only. Not all clones are present; in checked studies, unresolved V genes account for under half, and no reason is known for the remainder. The sample yields over 250,000 clones; approximately 88% were counted once. The ten biggest clones cover just under 9% of the sample. Sequenced sample: PBMCs or T cells enriched from blood (not recorded which). Receptors originate from a woman between 18 and 29 years old who had recovered from COVID-19.

The chain uses TRBV29-1 and TRBJ2-1; D possibly corresponds to TRBD2 (6 bases). V was shortened by 4 bases and J by 15 bases, with 16 bases between the two germline ends. The CDR3 is made up of 11 amino acids. Germline-derived CDR1 and CDR2 are SQVTM and ANQGSEA. In nucleotides, the CDR3 is TGCAGCGTTGTTCGGGACTCTGTCCGGTTCTTC. Residues: CSVVRDSVRFF.

The rearrangement uses TRBV28 and TRBJ1-6; D unresolved. CDR3 length: 12 residues. Per the germline V gene, CDR1 is MDHEN and CDR2 is SYDVKM. Trimming took off 6 bases at V and 10 bases at J, with 10 bases between the two ends. CDR3 residues: CASSMVASPLHF. The DNA for the CDR3 is TGTGCCAGCAGCATGGTGGCCTCACCCCTCCACTTT.

The CDR3 here is CASSPSPTGRYEQYF. For the CDR3, the DNA is TGTGCCAGTAGTCCATCCCCGACAGGGAGGTACGAGCAGTACTTC. The V gene is TRBV19, the J gene TRBJ2-7; the D gene is possibly TRBD1 (7 bases). The CDR3 spans 15 residues. Germline CDR1 LNHDA, CDR2 SQIVND (reference sequence). V lost 5 bases to trimming and J lost 4 bases, with 18 bases between them.

The V and J genes are TRBV5-1 and TRBJ1-1; the D gene is possibly TRBD1 (5 bases). V was pared by 6 bases and J by 1 base, with 10 bases between. Germline-derived CDR1 and CDR2 are SGHRS and YFSETQ. The CDR3 runs to 13 residues. CDR3 sequence (DNA): TGCGCCAGCACAGGGCAGCAGAACACTGAAGCTTTCTTT. Its translation is CASTGQQNTEAFF.

The chain employs TRBV7-9 and TRBJ1-2; D not resolved. Between the trimmed V and J ends, which lost 7 bases and 0 bases, there was a span of 6 bases. Germline V gene lookup returns CDR1 SEHNR and CDR2 FQNEAQ (reference sequence). The CDR3 runs 12 residues. The CDR3 nucleotides are TGTGCCAGCACCACAGCTAACTATGGCTACACCTTC. This codes for CASTTANYGYTF.

CDR3 sequence: CASSPPKGQSSGNTIYF. CDR3 coding DNA: TGTGCCAGCAGTCCCCCGAAGGGACAGAGCTCTGGAAACACCATATATTTT. The chain links TRBV28 to TRBJ1-3, with TRBD1 matching over 7 bases. The CDR3 loop spans 17 amino acids. Germline lookup yields CDR1 MDHEN and CDR2 SYDVKM. The junction had 10 bases not matched to a gene; V was cut back by 5 bases and J by 0 bases.

The V gene is TRBV4-2, the J gene TRBJ2-3; 8 bases match TRBD2. The CDR3 loop spans 15 amino acids. Germline loops: CDR1 LGHNA, CDR2 YNFKEQ. V was clipped by 6 bases and J by 2 bases; unmatched bases: 7. CDR3 sequence: CASSHGGGNTDTQYF. In DNA, the CDR3 is TGTGCCAGCAGTCACGGGGGGGGGAACACAGATACGCAGTATTTT.

This chain joins TRBV6-2 or TRBV6-3 and TRBJ1-5; 7 bases fit TRBD1. The germline gives CDR1 MNHEY, CDR2 SVGEGT. The CDR3 contains 16 residues. J lost 0 bases, V lost 6 bases, and 8 bases had no gene match. The CDR3 here is CASSLRGAYSNQPQHF. CDR3 coding DNA: TGTGCCAGCAGCCTCAGGGGGGCTTATAGCAATCAGCCCCAGCATTTT.

This rearrangement joins TRBV2 to TRBJ1-3; D not certain. V was pared by 11 bases and J by 8 bases, with 16 bases between. The CDR3 is 12 residues long. Germline V lookup: CDR1 SNHLY, CDR2 FYNNEI. The CDR3 loop is CAETEGGHTIYF. The CDR3 region has the DNA TGTGCCGAAACCGAGGGCGGACACACCATATATTTT.

The chain carries TRBV10-3 and TRBJ1-5; TRBD1 matches 10 bases. Germline V gene sequence: CDR1 ENHRY, CDR2 SYGVKD. This CDR3 comprises 15 residues. V trimming: 0 bases; J trimming: 6 bases; junction bases outside the gene matches: 2. The CDR3 spells CAISESGQGSQPQHF. In nucleotides, the CDR3 is TGTGCCATCAGTGAGTCGGGACAGGGGAGTCAGCCCCAGCATTTT.

In this sample, this clone turned up a few times. The chain links TRBV30 to TRBJ1-2; the D gene is possibly TRBD1 (6 bases). Germline V CDR1 and CDR2: GTSNPN, SVGIG (reference sequence). The CDR3 has 12 amino acids. V lost 5 bases to trimming and J lost 8 bases, with 15 bases between them. CDR3 sequence reads: CAWPQGPGGYTF. CDR3 sequence (DNA): TGTGCCTGGCCTCAGGGGCCCGGGGGCTACACCTTC.

This sequence joins TRBV27 and TRBJ1-4, with D possibly matching TRBD1 (5 bases). Germline V gene data show CDR1 as MNHEY and CDR2 as SMNVEV (reference sequence). The CDR3 runs to 19 residues. The V and J ends lost 0 bases and 6 bases respectively, with 23 bases between them. CDR3 sequence (DNA): TGTGCCAGCAGTTTATCTTCTTACCCCGGCGGCCCGACAGATGAAAAACTGTTTTTT. Translated: CASSLSSYPGGPTDEKLFF. Supplemented by reference TRBV27 and TRBJ1-4, the full variable domain reads EAQVTQNPRYLITVTGKKLTVTCSQNMNHEYMSWYRQDPGLGLRQIYYSMNVEVTDKGDVPEGYKVSRKEKRNFPLILESPSPNQTSLYFCASSLSSYPGGPTDEKLFFGSGTQLSVL.

This clone occurred once. J is TRBJ2-5 and V is TRBV5-4; TRBD2 matches at 12 bases. The CDR3 is 14 amino acids. Trimming cost V 2 bases and J 7 bases; bases outside gene matches: 3. Germline-derived CDR1 and CDR2 are SGHNT and YYREEE (reference sequence). Here the CDR3 DNA reads TGTGCCAGCAGCTTTGCTAGCGGGGGGGGGACCCAGTACTTC. Protein sequence: CASSFASGGGTQYF.

The chain joins TRBV3-1 (or the pseudogene TRBV3-2) to TRBJ1-3; D gene uncertain. V was trimmed by 8 bases and J by 0 bases, leaving 14 bases between them. Germline V CDR1 and CDR2: LGHDT, YNNKEL (reference sequence). The CDR3 extends over 15 amino acids. The CDR3 protein is CASGSVQASGNTIYF. In DNA, the CDR3 is TGTGCCAGCGGATCGGTGCAGGCCTCTGGAAACACCATATATTTT.

J is TRBJ1-1 and V is TRBV9; 8 nucleotides line up with TRBD1. The CDR3 contains 14 residues. CDR1 and CDR2 from the germline V gene are SGDLS and YYNGEE. The junction had 7 bases not matched to a gene; V was cut back by 5 bases and J by 4 bases. The CDR3 spells CASSSTGASTEAFF. In DNA, the CDR3 is TGTGCCAGCAGTTCGACAGGGGCCAGCACTGAAGCTTTCTTT. The complete variable domain, with remaining parts taken from reference TRBV9 and TRBJ1-1, reads DSGVTQTPKHLITATGQRVTLRCSPRSGDLSVYWYQQSLDQGLQFLIQYYNGEERAKGNILERFSAQQFPDLHSELNLSSLELGDSALYFCASSSTGASTEAFFGQGTRLTVV.

The V gene is TRBV18, the J gene TRBJ2-1; TRBD2 might be the D (7 bases). The V and J ends lost 2 bases and 7 bases respectively, with 18 bases between them. CDR3 size: 16 residues. Germline V CDR1 and CDR2: KGHSH, LQKENI. The CDR3 nucleotides are TGTGCCAGCTCACCAAGTGTTGGGGGGGGCTGGAATGAGCAGTTCTTC. Protein product: CASSPSVGGGWNEQFF.

The chain employs TRBV9 and TRBJ1-5, with D unresolved. Per the germline V gene, CDR1 is SGDLS and CDR2 is YYNGEE. The CDR3 is 13 residues long. V gave up 4 bases and J gave up 2 bases, with 7 bases separating them. The CDR3 is CASSPSGNQPQHF. In nucleotides, the CDR3 is TGTGCCAGCAGCCCCTCGGGCAATCAGCCCCAGCATTTT.

The CDR3 region has the DNA TGCGCCAGCAGCCAGGGTATAGCGGGAGTAAATGAGCAGTTCTTC. It yields the protein CASSQGIAGVNEQFF. This chain links TRBV4-3 with TRBJ2-1; TRBD2 agrees at 9 bases. J lost 7 bases, V lost 3 bases, and 7 bases had no gene match. This CDR3 is built from 15 residues. Germline CDR1 LGHNA, CDR2 YSLEER.

As concerns this clone: This specimen includes other DNA sequences encoding the same CDR3. Here the CDR3 DNA reads TGTGCCAGCAGCTTAGGACAGGGGGCCTACGAGCAGTACTTC. This translates into CASSLGQGAYEQYF. The chain has TRBV7-6 and TRBJ2-7, with 9 bases lining up with TRBD1. Germline V CDR1 and CDR2: SGHVS, FNYEAQ. CDR3 length: 14 amino acids. Trimming took 1 base from V and 2 from J; bases not matched to a gene: 0.

This clone has a single count. The chain combines TRBV3-1 (or the pseudogene TRBV3-2) with TRBJ1-1, with TRBD1 identical over 7 bases. The J segment lost 6 bases and the V segment lost 6 bases, leaving 10 bases of the junction unmatched. CDR1 and CDR2 (germline): LGHDT, YNNKEL (reference sequence). This CDR3 contains 14 residues. CDR3 loop: CASRRTGRISEAFF. CDR3 sequence (DNA): TGTGCCAGCAGGAGGACAGGTCGCATTTCTGAAGCTTTCTTT.

V gene TRBV2 combines with J gene TRBJ2-1, with 7 bases lining up with TRBD1. CDR1 SNHLY and CDR2 FYNNEI come from the germline V gene. There are 15 residues in the CDR3. The V and J ends lost 5 bases and 1 base, in that order; junction bases with no gene match: 5. As DNA, the CDR3 is TGTGCCAGCAGTATACAGGGGAGATCCTACAATGAGCAGTTCTTC. Amino acids: CASSIQGRSYNEQFF.

V gene TRBV19 combines with J gene TRBJ1-5; the match to TRBD1 covers 8 bases. The CDR3 runs 15 residues. V shed 7 bases, J shed 4 bases, and the junction held 9 bases outside the gene matches. The germline gives CDR1 LNHDA, CDR2 SQIVND (reference sequence). DNA for the CDR3: TGTGCCAGTACCTTATCAGGGGGCTGGAATCAGCCCCAGCATTTT. Its translation: CASTLSGGWNQPQHF.